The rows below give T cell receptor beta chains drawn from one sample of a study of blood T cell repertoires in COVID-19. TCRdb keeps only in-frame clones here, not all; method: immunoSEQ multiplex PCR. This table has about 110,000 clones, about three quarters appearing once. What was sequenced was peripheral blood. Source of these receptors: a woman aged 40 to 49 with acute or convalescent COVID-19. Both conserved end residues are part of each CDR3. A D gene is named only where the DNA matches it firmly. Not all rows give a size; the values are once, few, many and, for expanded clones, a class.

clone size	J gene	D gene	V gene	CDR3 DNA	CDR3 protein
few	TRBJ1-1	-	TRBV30	TGTGCCTGGAGTTCTCAGGGGAACACTGAAGCTTTCTTT	CAWSSQGNTEAFF
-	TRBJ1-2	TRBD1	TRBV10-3	TGTGCCATCAGTGGACAGGGAAACAACTATGGCTACACCTTC	CAISGQGNNYGYTF
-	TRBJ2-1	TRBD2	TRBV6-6	TGTGCCAGCAGTTGGGGCCTAGCGGGGGGGGACAATGAGCAGTTCTTC	CASSWGLAGGDNEQFF
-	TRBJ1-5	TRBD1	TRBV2	TGTGCCAGCAAGGACAGGGGGGATCAGCCCCAGCATTTT	CASKDRGDQPQHF
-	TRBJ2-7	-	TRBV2	TGTGCCAGCCGTGAGACTGCTTACGAGCAGTACTTC	CASRETAYEQYF
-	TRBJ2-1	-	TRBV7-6	TGTGCCAGCAGCTTAGAGGGTGCGGGGGCCCCCTACAATGAGCAGTTCTTC	CASSLEGAGAPYNEQFF
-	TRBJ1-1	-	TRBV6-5	TGTGCCAGCAGTTACACTGACAGGAACACTGAAGCTTTCTTT	CASSYTDRNTEAFF
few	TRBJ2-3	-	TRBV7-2	TGTGCCAGCAGCTTCGGGTCAGCCGGTCAGGATACGCAGTATTTT	CASSFGSAGQDTQYF
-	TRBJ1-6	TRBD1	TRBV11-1	TGTGCCAGCAGCCGAGGACAGGCCCTAAATTCACCCCTCCACTTT	CASSRGQALNSPLHF
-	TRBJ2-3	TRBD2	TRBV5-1	TGCGCCAGCAGCTTGGGCCAGGGAGGGCCAGATACGCAGTATTTT	CASSLGQGGPDTQYF
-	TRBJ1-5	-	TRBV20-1	TGCAGTGCTAGTTTCGGGGACTATCAGCCCCAGCATTTT	CSASFGDYQPQHF
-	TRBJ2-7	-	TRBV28	TGTGCCAGCAGGCAGGGGCTCTCCTACGAGCAGTACTTC	CASRQGLSYEQYF
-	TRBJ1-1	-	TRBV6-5	TGTGCCAGCACTCCAACTATAGGGAGAACTGAAGCTTTCTTT	CASTPTIGRTEAFF
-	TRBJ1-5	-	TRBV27	TGTGCCAGCAGCCTATTAACAGGGATCGGCGATCAGCCCCAGCATTTT	CASSLLTGIGDQPQHF
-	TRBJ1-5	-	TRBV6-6	TGTGCCAGCAGTGGACGCGGGGCCCAGCATTTT	CASSGRGAQHF
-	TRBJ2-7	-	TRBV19	TGTGCCAGGACCTCTAGGGGCTCCTACGAGCAGTACTTC	CARTSRGSYEQYF
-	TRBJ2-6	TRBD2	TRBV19	TGTGCCAGTAGTATAGCGGGGGGCTCTGGGGCCAACGTCCTGACTTTC	CASSIAGGSGANVLTF
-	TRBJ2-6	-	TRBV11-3	TGTGCCAGCAGCTTACACTCTGGGGCCAACGTCCTGACTTTC	CASSLHSGANVLTF
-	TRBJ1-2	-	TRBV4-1	TGCGCCAGCAGCCAGATAGACAGACCCCTCTATGGCTACACCTTC	CASSQIDRPLYGYTF
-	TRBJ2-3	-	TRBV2	TGTGCCAGCTCGTCCTGGAGGCCAGACACAGATACGCAGTATTTT	CASSSWRPDTDTQYF
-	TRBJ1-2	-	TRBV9	TGTGCCAGCAGCGTAGACTCCCTCTCCTATGGCTACACCTTC	CASSVDSLSYGYTF
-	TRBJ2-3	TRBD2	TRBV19	TGTGCCAGTAGTATCGCGGGGGGGCGAACAGATACGCAGTATTTT	CASSIAGGRTDTQYF
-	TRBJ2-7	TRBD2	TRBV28	TGTGCCAGCAGTTGGGCGGGGGTTAGCTCCTACGAGCAGTACTTC	CASSWAGVSSYEQYF
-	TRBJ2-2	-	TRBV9	TGTGCCAGCAGCGTCCTATCCACCGGGGAGCTGTTTTTT	CASSVLSTGELFF
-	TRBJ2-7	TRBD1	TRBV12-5	TGTGCTAGTGGTTTGGTGGTCCCCCGGGACAGTTCATCCTACGAGCAGTACTTC	CASGLVVPRDSSSYEQYF
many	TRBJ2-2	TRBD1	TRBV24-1	TGTGCCACCAGTGATTTGGGACAGGACACCGGGGAGCTGTTTTTT	CATSDLGQDTGELFF
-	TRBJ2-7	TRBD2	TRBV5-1	TGCGCCAGCAGCTTGGAGGGGAGGGAGTGGGACGAGCAGTACTTC	CASSLEGREWDEQYF
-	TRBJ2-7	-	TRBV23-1	TGCGCCAGCAGCCTCCGCCGCCAGGGTAAGCCCTACGAGCAGTACTTC	CASSLRRQGKPYEQYF
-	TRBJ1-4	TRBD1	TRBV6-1	TGTGCCAGCAGTGACGGACAGGCCGATAATGAAAAACTGTTTTTT	CASSDGQADNEKLFF
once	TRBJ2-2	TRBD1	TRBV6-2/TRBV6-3	TGTGCCAGCAGCGACAGGGGGTTCCCAAACACCGGGGAGCTGTTTTTT	CASSDRGFPNTGELFF
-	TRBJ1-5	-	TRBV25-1	TGTGCCAGCAGTGACGGTCGACAGCCCCAGCATTTT	CASSDGRQPQHF
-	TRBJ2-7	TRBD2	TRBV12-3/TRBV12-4	TGTGCCAGCAGTTTGGGGGGGTCGGGCGAGCAGTACTTC	CASSLGGSGEQYF